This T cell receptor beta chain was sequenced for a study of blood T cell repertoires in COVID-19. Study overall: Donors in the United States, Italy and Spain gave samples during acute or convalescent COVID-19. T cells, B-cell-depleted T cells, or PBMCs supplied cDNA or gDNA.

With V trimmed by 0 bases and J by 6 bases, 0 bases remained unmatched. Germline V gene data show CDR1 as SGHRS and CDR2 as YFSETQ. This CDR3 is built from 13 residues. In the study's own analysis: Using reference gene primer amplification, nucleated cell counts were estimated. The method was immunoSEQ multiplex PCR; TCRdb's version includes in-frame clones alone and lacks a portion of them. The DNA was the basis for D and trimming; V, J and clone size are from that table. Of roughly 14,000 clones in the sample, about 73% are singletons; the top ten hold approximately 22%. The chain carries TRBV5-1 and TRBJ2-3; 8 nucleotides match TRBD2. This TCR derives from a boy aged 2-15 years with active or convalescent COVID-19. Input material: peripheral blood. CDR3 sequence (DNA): TGCGCCAGCAGCTTGGGACTAGCGGATACGCAGTATTTT. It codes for CASSLGLADTQYF.